This T cell receptor beta chain was captured by sequencing in a study of T cells in tumors after PD-1 blockade. Looking at the study overall: Each patient got pembrolizumab 200 mg every 3 weeks or cemiplimab 350 mg every 2 weeks. A subset received ongoing vismodegib 150 mg daily alongside anti-PD-1 therapy.

Only in-frame clones appear in the TCRdb table, and some are missing; sequencing was by immunoSEQ multiplex PCR. Counted here are 45,000 to 60,000 clones, roughly 80% occurring once; the ten biggest clones make up 7.5% to 9.5%. Whole-study findings and limits: Blood contained roughly 43% of the tumor's TCR clonotypes.

This clone was recorded only once. Its antigen is still unknown. Input was roughly 550 ng to 6,500 ng of genomic DNA from tumor or blood. Germline-derived CDR1 and CDR2 are SGHRS and YFSETQ. Trimming left V 4 bases short and J 0 bases short, with 14 bases between. The CDR3 contains 17 residues. The sequence was obtained from a human donor with advanced basal cell or squamous cell carcinoma (not recorded which). The genes are TRBV5-1 and TRBJ1-6; a weak D match, TRBD1 (6 bases). The material sequenced was PBMCs, taken before anti-PD-1 therapy. DNA for the CDR3: TGCGCCAGCAGCGGAGCAGGGGCGAGCTCCTATAATTCACCCCTCCACTTT. Translated: CASSGAGASSYNSPLHF.